This entry lists 30 T cell receptor beta chains sequenced from one sample in a study of radiation and T cells in renal cell carcinoma. Here immunoSEQ multiplex PCR was the method, and the copy in TCRdb shows in-frame clones only, minus some. The sample includes approximately 110,000 clones, about four fifths of them seen just once. The sample's time point: baseline pretreatment blood. Treatment described: 15 Gy SBRT to primary tumor, nephrectomy 4 weeks later. This specimen was blood, taken from a patient whose treatment included radiotherapy and nephrectomy. The receptors come from a woman in her sixties with renal cell carcinoma.

V and J are TRBV28 and TRBJ1-1, with D unresolved. This CDR3 contains 17 residues. Germline CDR1 reads MDHEN; CDR2 reads SYDVKM. Deletions cut 5 bases from V and 1 base from J, with 20 bases between. CDR3 in amino acids: CASSLETAAAGNTEAFF. The CDR3 DNA sequence: TGTGCCAGCAGTCTTGAAACCGCCGCGGCAGGGAACACTGAAGCTTTCTTT.

This clone was seen a few times. The chain uses TRBV7-2 and TRBJ1-2, with a tentative D call TRBD1 (5 bases). Looked up from germline, CDR1 is SGHTA and CDR2 is FQGNSA. Trimming cost V 5 bases and J 5 bases, with 18 bases left between them. The CDR3 loop spans 15 amino acids. The CDR3 region has the DNA TGTGCCAGCAGCCCATCATTAGGGGCGCCTTATGGCTACACCTTC. The encoded protein is CASSPSLGAPYGYTF.

The V and J genes are TRBV2 and TRBJ1-4; D gene uncertain. Germline CDR1 is SNHLY and CDR2 is FYNNEI. Trimming stripped 4 bases from V and 2 bases from J, with 2 bases between. The CDR3 loop spans 12 amino acids. The CDR3 bases are TGTGCCAGCAGTGGCACTAATGAAAAACTGTTTTTT. This translates into CASSGTNEKLFF.

This chain uses TRBV18 with TRBJ1-3; a weak D match, TRBD1 (5 bases). In germline, CDR1 is KGHSH, CDR2 LQKENI. This CDR3 spans 18 amino acids. With 6 bases removed from V and 0 bases from J, the gap between germline ends came to 21 bases. CDR3 amino acids: CASSPRSPGAASGNTIYF. CDR3 sequence (DNA): TGTGCCAGCTCTCCTAGGTCCCCCGGGGCCGCCTCTGGAAACACCATATATTTT.

The sample holds one count of this clone. V gene TRBV27 combines with J gene TRBJ2-7; D is ambiguous. CDR1 is MNHEY, CDR2 SMNVEV, per germline (reference sequence). The CDR3 extends over 17 amino acids. Between the trimmed V and J ends, which lost 1 base and 6 bases, there was a span of 22 bases. The CDR3 region has the DNA TGTGCCAGCAGTTTATTATTTTGCGGCGACCGCTACTGCGAGCAGTACTTC. Amino acid sequence: CASSLLFCGDRYCEQYF.

The chain recombines TRBV2 with TRBJ2-1; the D is unclear. The CDR3 is made up of 17 amino acids. Germline assignment: CDR1 SNHLY and CDR2 FYNNEI. The ends were cut back, 0 bases at V and 3 bases at J, with 15 bases in the middle. In DNA, the CDR3 is TGTGCCAGCAGTGAAGCGCTTGTGGCACTTCACTACAATGAGCAGTTCTTC. Encoded protein: CASSEALVALHYNEQFF.

The rearrangement joins TRBV30 to TRBJ2-2; 12 bases align to TRBD2. The germline gives CDR1 GTSNPN, CDR2 SVGIG (reference sequence). This CDR3 comprises 16 residues. The trim removed 4 bases at V and 7 bases at J, leaving 10 bases unmatched. CDR3 bases: TGTGCCTGGACCCCCCTAGCGGGAGGGCTGGGCGGGGAGCTGTTTTTT. Translating it yields CAWTPLAGGLGGELFF.

V gene TRBV5-1 combines with J gene TRBJ2-5; D gene uncertain. Germline V gene lookup returns CDR1 SGHRS and CDR2 YFSETQ. V shed 0 bases and J shed 5 bases, with 17 bases lying between them. The CDR3 totals 16 residues. The CDR3 DNA follows: TGCGCCAGCAGCTTGGAGGTGCCTCACTCCGGGGAGACCCAGTACTTC. Translating it yields CASSLEVPHSGETQYF. Full variable domain (rest looked up from reference TRBV5-1 and TRBJ2-5): KAGVTQTPRYLIKTRGQQVTLSCSPISGHRSVSWYQQTPGQGLQFLFEYFSETQRNKGNFPGRFSGRQFSNSRSEMNVSTLELGDSALYLCASSLEVPHSGETQYFGPGTRLLVL.

The V call is TRBV19, the J call TRBJ2-1; 10 bases are shared with TRBD2. V was pared by 0 bases and J by 3 bases, with 2 bases of the junction left unmatched. This CDR3 comprises 16 residues. The germline V gene has CDR1 LNHDA and CDR2 SQIVND (reference sequence). The CDR3 region is CASSIEGLAVYNEQFF. As DNA, the CDR3 is TGTGCCAGTAGTATAGAAGGACTAGCGGTCTACAATGAGCAGTTCTTC.

The chain joins TRBV5-1 to TRBJ1-1, with TRBD1 matching over 7 bases. CDR1 is SGHRS, CDR2 YFSETQ, per germline. Trimming at V came to 3 bases and at J to 4 bases, leaving 3 bases not matched to a gene. The CDR3 spans 13 residues. The CDR3: CASSSAGGTEAFF. CDR3 DNA sequence: TGCGCCAGCAGCTCGGCAGGGGGCACTGAAGCTTTCTTT.

This chain uses TRBV4-2 with TRBJ1-1; the D gene is possibly TRBD1 (6 bases). The germline V gene encodes CDR1 LGHNA and CDR2 YNFKEQ. Trimming took off 2 bases at V and 1 base at J, with 8 bases between the two ends. This CDR3 contains 14 residues. CDR3 in DNA: TGTGCCAGCAGCCAAACGGGGGCGAACACTGAAGCTTTCTTT. Encoded protein: CASSQTGANTEAFF.

J is TRBJ2-2 and V is TRBV19, with D perhaps being TRBD1 or TRBD2 (6 bases each). Germline V gene data show CDR1 as LNHDA and CDR2 as SQIVND (reference sequence). The CDR3 loop spans 17 amino acids. The ends were cut back, 4 bases at V and 0 bases at J, with 15 bases in the middle. The CDR3 DNA sequence: TGTGCCAGTAGTAGAGGAGGGACACTTCCGAACACCGGGGAGCTGTTTTTT. Its translation is CASSRGGTLPNTGELFF.

The chain combines TRBV25-1 with TRBJ1-6; unclear D gene. The ends were cut back, 5 bases at V and 3 bases at J, with 8 bases in the middle. The CDR3 loop spans 14 amino acids. The germline V gene has CDR1 MGHDK and CDR2 SYGVNS. The CDR3 is CASSLQVYNSPLHF. CDR3 nucleotides: TGTGCCAGCAGTCTTCAGGTCTATAATTCACCCCTCCACTTT.

The rearrangement uses TRBV18 and TRBJ1-1; 7 bases align to TRBD1. J gave up 4 bases and V 3 bases, and 11 bases lay outside the gene matches. The CDR3 spans 16 residues. The germline V gene has CDR1 KGHSH and CDR2 LQKENI. CDR3 loop: CASSPLWGKGATEAFF. CDR3 bases: TGTGCCAGCTCACCTCTGTGGGGTAAGGGGGCCACTGAAGCTTTCTTT.

This clone came up once. This sequence joins TRBV6-5 and TRBJ2-7; D call uncertain. Germline CDR1 MNHEY, CDR2 SVGAGI. Trimming pared 9 bases from V and 4 bases from J, leaving 10 bases between. The CDR3 covers 11 residues. The CDR3 loop reads CASTRGYEQYF. CDR3 DNA: TGTGCCAGTACTCGAGGTTACGAGCAGTACTTC.

The rearrangement joins TRBV10-3 to TRBJ2-6; the match to TRBD1 covers 7 bases. Germline CDR1 and CDR2: ENHRY and SYGVKD. Trimming cost V 10 bases and J 10 bases; bases outside gene matches: 7. The CDR3 sequence is 12 residues long. Written as DNA, the CDR3 is TGTGCCACACTGGACAGGAAAAACGTCCTGACTTTC. As protein: CATLDRKNVLTF.

This chain links TRBV19 with TRBJ2-2; D gene uncertain. The CDR3 runs 12 residues. Germline V gene lookup returns CDR1 LNHDA and CDR2 SQIVND (reference sequence). V lost 7 bases and J lost 7, with 10 bases in between. The CDR3 nucleotides read TGTGCCAGTAATGGTCAGATCGGGGAGCTGTTTTTT. Translated, it gives CASNGQIGELFF.

This rearrangement joins TRBV28 to TRBJ1-1; no clear D. The CDR3 length is 11 residues. In germline, CDR1 is MDHEN, CDR2 SYDVKM. Trimming left V 3 bases short and J 2 bases short, with 1 base between. The DNA for the CDR3 is TGTGCCAGCAGTTTTAACACTGAAGCTTTCTTT. Its protein is CASSFNTEAFF.

The gene calls are TRBV6-6 and TRBJ2-3; D may be TRBD1 (6 bases). CDR1 MNHNY and CDR2 SVGAGI come from the germline V gene (reference sequence). V was cut by 5 bases and J by 1 base, with 7 bases left in between. The CDR3 is made up of 13 amino acids. The CDR3 sequence is CASSRQGTDTQYF. CDR3 in DNA: TGTGCCAGCAGTCGACAGGGCACAGATACGCAGTATTTT.

The genes are TRBV7-6 and TRBJ2-5; TRBD1 aligns across 7 bases. The CDR3 length is 14 residues. In germline, CDR1 is SGHVS, CDR2 FNYEAQ. The ends lost 6 bases at V and 4 bases at J; junction bases unmatched: 8. The CDR3 nucleotides are TGTGCCAGCAGATCCACCGGGACAGTAGAGACCCAGTACTTC. It specifies CASRSTGTVETQYF.

The CDR3 here is CASSLKGGQPQHF. CDR3 nucleotides: TGTGCCAGCAGTTTAAAGGGTGGGCAGCCCCAGCATTTT. The chain combines TRBV27 with TRBJ1-5; D uncertain. The ends were cut back, 2 bases at V and 7 bases at J, with 9 bases in the middle. The CDR3 consists of 13 residues. CDR1 is MNHEY and CDR2 is SMNVEV in the germline V gene (reference sequence).

This clone was detected once. The chain uses TRBV9 and TRBJ1-5; 7 nucleotides line up with TRBD1. The CDR3 totals 15 residues. J gave up 3 bases and V 4 bases, and 7 bases lay outside the gene matches. Germline CDR1 SGDLS, CDR2 YYNGEE. The CDR3 loop is CASSQTGSANQPQHF. CDR3 coding DNA: TGTGCCAGCAGCCAGACAGGGTCGGCCAATCAGCCCCAGCATTTT. The full variable domain, in which reference TRBV9 and TRBJ1-5 provide the parts outside the CDR3, is DSGVTQTPKHLITATGQRVTLRCSPRSGDLSVYWYQQSLDQGLQFLIQYYNGEERAKGNILERFSAQQFPDLHSELNLSSLELGDSALYFCASSQTGSANQPQHFGDGTRLSIL.

This clone is a singleton in its sample. This chain connects TRBV20-1 to TRBJ2-7; possible D gene TRBD1, 6 bases. The CDR3 is made up of 11 amino acids. V gave up 7 bases and J gave up 2 bases, with 9 bases separating them. Germline-derived CDR1 and CDR2 are DFQATT and SNEGSKA (reference sequence). The CDR3 loop is CSGQGPYEQYF. The CDR3 DNA reads as TGCAGTGGGCAGGGGCCCTACGAGCAGTACTTC.

This chain joins TRBV5-1 and TRBJ1-1; D is uncertain. There are 14 residues in the CDR3. Trimming removed 0 bases at V and 1 base at J, with 7 bases between. The germline V gene encodes CDR1 SGHRS and CDR2 YFSETQ. CDR3 sequence: CASSLEAGNTEAFF. As DNA, the CDR3 is TGCGCCAGCAGCTTGGAGGCTGGGAACACTGAAGCTTTCTTT. Full variable domain (remainder filled in from reference TRBV5-1 and TRBJ1-1): KAGVTQTPRYLIKTRGQQVTLSCSPISGHRSVSWYQQTPGQGLQFLFEYFSETQRNKGNFPGRFSGRQFSNSRSEMNVSTLELGDSALYLCASSLEAGNTEAFFGQGTRLTVV.

V gene TRBV19 combines with J gene TRBJ1-4; D gene unclear. V dropped 5 bases and J dropped 8 bases, with 15 bases sitting between them. Germline V CDR1 and CDR2: LNHDA, SQIVND (reference sequence). The CDR3 contains 14 residues. Written as DNA, the CDR3 is TGTGCCAGTAGTCAGAGCGGAGTTGTGGAAAAACTGTTTTTT. Translated: CASSQSGVVEKLFF.

The chain uses TRBV6-5 and TRBJ1-1, with TRBD1 matching 7 bases. This CDR3 has 14 amino acids. Per germline, CDR1 MNHEY and CDR2 SVGAGI. J gave up 1 base and V 8 bases, and 7 bases lay outside the gene matches. The CDR3 DNA is TGTGCCAGCCGCCAGGGACAGCGGAACACTGAAGCTTTCTTT. Residues: CASRQGQRNTEAFF.

V gene TRBV7-9 combines with J gene TRBJ1-2; TRBD1 matches 9 bases. The CDR3 extends over 15 amino acids. CDR1 and CDR2 (germline): SEHNR, FQNEAQ (reference sequence). The V and J ends lost 3 bases and 3 bases, in that order; junction bases with no gene match: 5. CDR3 sequence: CASSFGQGMDYGYTF. The CDR3 bases are TGTGCCAGCAGCTTCGGACAGGGGATGGACTATGGCTACACCTTC.

The V call is TRBV2, the J call TRBJ1-5; D is ambiguous. V was cut by 4 bases and J by 5 bases, with 6 bases left in between. Germline V CDR1 and CDR2: SNHLY, FYNNEI. CDR3 length: 12 amino acids. As DNA, the CDR3 is TGTGCCAGCAGTGCCTTGGATCAGCCCCAGCATTTT. Encoded protein: CASSALDQPQHF.

This chain joins TRBV4-1 and TRBJ2-1; D perhaps matches TRBD2 (5 bases). Germline lookup yields CDR1 MGHRA and CDR2 YSYEKL. CDR3 length equals 17 residues. V lost 1 base, J lost 0 bases, and 13 bases lay in between. The CDR3 DNA reads as TGCGCCAGCAGCCAAGGATTTCGGGAAGCCTCCTACAATGAGCAGTTCTTC. Protein product: CASSQGFREASYNEQFF.

Concerning this clone: At one end the junction does not follow the germline gene, possibly because of a read error. The genes are TRBV7-2 and TRBJ1-2; D not certain. This CDR3 has 9 residues. Germline CDR1 is SGHTA and CDR2 is FQGNSA. The CDR3 sequence: CASSYYLAF. Here the CDR3 DNA reads TGTGCCAGCAGCTACTATCTTGCCTTC.